Presented here are 25 T cell receptor beta chains from one specimen sequenced in a study of graft-versus-host responses after intestinal transplantation. TCRdb keeps only in-frame clones here, not all; method: immunoSEQ multiplex PCR. The sample contains some 110,000 clones, about nine tenths of which appear only once. Their specific antigens are unknown. This sample comprised unstimulated CD4+ T cells sorted from spleen or lymph node cells, obtained before intestinal transplant. These receptor sequences come from a human donor who received an intestinal transplant.

The chain employs TRBV28 and TRBJ2-7; 10 nucleotides agree with TRBD2. The germline V gene has CDR1 MDHEN and CDR2 SYDVKM. The junction had 2 bases not matched to a gene; V was cut back by 5 bases and J by 1 base. CDR3 length: 14 residues. CDR3 bases: TGTGCCAGCAGTACTAGCGGGGCTTCCTACGAGCAGTACTTC. Translated, it gives CASSTSGASYEQYF.

This chain uses TRBV5-5 with TRBJ2-2; 13 positions agree with TRBD2. CDR3 length: 18 residues. With 4 bases clipped from V and 4 bases from J, the junction kept 10 bases outside the gene matches. CDR1 SGHKS and CDR2 YYEKEE come from the germline V gene (reference sequence). The CDR3 DNA is TGTGCCAGCAGCAGGGACGGACTAGCGGGAGTGGGCACCGGGGAGCTGTTTTTT. Its translation: CASSRDGLAGVGTGELFF.

This clone was detected only once. The gene calls are TRBV11-2 and TRBJ2-3; 10 bases are a match to TRBD2. After removal of 5 bases from V and 6 bases from J, the junction contained 17 bases not matched to a gene. Germline V lookup: CDR1 SGHAT, CDR2 FQNNGV. This CDR3 spans 18 amino acids. Here the CDR3 reads CASSEPLERGGIGDTQYF. The CDR3 DNA sequence: TGTGCCAGCAGCGAGCCCCTTGAGCGGGGGGGGATTGGGGATACGCAGTATTTT.

The gene calls are TRBV10-3 and TRBJ2-7, with TRBD1 matching 9 bases. With 4 bases clipped from V and 6 bases from J, the junction kept 4 bases outside the gene matches. This CDR3 spans 13 amino acids. Germline V CDR1 and CDR2: ENHRY, SYGVKD. The CDR3, as DNA: TGTGCCATCAGTGTTAACAGGGGGCTCGAGCAGTACTTC. This translates into CAISVNRGLEQYF.

This clone showed up just once. V and J are TRBV5-1 and TRBJ2-3; TRBD1 is a possible D gene (6 bases). V lost 1 base and J lost 6, with 21 bases in between. This CDR3 is built from 17 residues. CDR1 and CDR2 (germline): SGHRS, YFSETQ. The CDR3 sequence is CASSLSLQGLGTDTQYF. In nucleotides, the CDR3 is TGCGCCAGCAGCTTGTCCCTACAGGGTTTGGGGACGGATACGCAGTATTTT.

The chain is built from TRBV19 and TRBJ2-7, with 7 positions matching TRBD1. V shed 1 base, J shed 2 bases, and the junction held 5 bases outside the gene matches. The CDR3 runs to 15 residues. Looked up from germline, CDR1 is LNHDA and CDR2 is SQIVND (reference sequence). CDR3 loop: CASSIGYGTAYEQYF. In DNA, the CDR3 is TGTGCCAGTAGTATAGGATACGGGACAGCCTACGAGCAGTACTTC.

There are a few counts of this clone. The J gene is TRBJ2-2, the V gene TRBV6-5, with 10 bases identical to TRBD1. The V gene end was trimmed by 8 bases and the J gene end by 5 bases; junction bases not matched to a gene: 5. Germline CDR1 and CDR2: MNHEY and SVGAGI. CDR3 length: 14 amino acids. The CDR3 protein is CASADRGLTGELFF. CDR3 bases: TGTGCCAGCGCAGACAGGGGGCTGACCGGGGAGCTGTTTTTT.

This rearrangement joins TRBV10-2 to TRBJ1-2; TRBD1 might be the D (5 bases). V lost 8 bases and J 6 bases, leaving 16 bases between the germline ends. CDR1 WSHSY and CDR2 SAAADI come from the germline V gene. The CDR3 contains 13 residues. CDR3 in amino acids: CASDRDGGNGYTF. Here the CDR3 DNA reads TGCGCCAGCGACCGGGACGGGGGAAATGGCTACACCTTC.

The V gene is TRBV28, the J gene TRBJ1-5; 7 nucleotides line up with TRBD1. The CDR3 extends over 15 amino acids. Trimming cost V 4 bases and J 2 bases; bases outside gene matches: 5. Germline V lookup: CDR1 MDHEN, CDR2 SYDVKM. DNA for the CDR3: TGTGCCAGCAGTTCCCCGACAGGGCGCAATCAGCCCCAGCATTTT. It codes for CASSSPTGRNQPQHF.

The DNA of the CDR3 is TGTGCCAGCAGCCAGCAAACAAGGAGTTATGAGCAGTTCTTC. Encoded protein: CASSQQTRSYEQFF. The chain has TRBV4-2 and TRBJ2-1; D is unclear. Germline values: CDR1 LGHNA, CDR2 YNFKEQ. This CDR3 region has 14 residues. Trimming cost V 3 bases and J 8 bases, with 14 bases left between them.

The chain links TRBV11-2 to TRBJ2-1; 9 bases are a match to TRBD1. Trimming cost V 6 bases and J 7 bases; bases outside gene matches: 10. Germline V lookup: CDR1 SGHAT, CDR2 FQNNGV. CDR3 size: 15 residues. The CDR3 nucleotides read TGTGCCAGCAGGCAAACCGGGACAGGGATGAATGAGCAGTTCTTC. Translating gives CASRQTGTGMNEQFF.

This clone was picked up one time. The gene calls are TRBV5-1 and TRBJ2-1; D may be TRBD2 (5 bases). Germline CDR1 is SGHRS and CDR2 is YFSETQ. V dropped 0 bases and J dropped 0 bases, with 10 bases sitting between them. The CDR3 has 16 amino acids. Written as DNA, the CDR3 is TGCGCCAGCAGCTTGGCAGGCGGGCACTCCTACAATGAGCAGTTCTTC. Translation: CASSLAGGHSYNEQFF.

The gene calls are TRBV6-5 and TRBJ2-5; D perhaps matches TRBD2 (6 bases). The germline gives CDR1 MNHEY, CDR2 SVGAGI. The CDR3 contains 15 residues. Trimming took 8 bases from V and 4 from J, leaving 20 bases between them. CDR3 loop: CASAGRPSGRETQYF. CDR3 DNA: TGTGCCAGCGCGGGGCGCCCATCAGGGCGAGAGACCCAGTACTTC.

This chain links TRBV2 with TRBJ2-6, with TRBD2 matching 13 bases. The V and J ends lost 6 bases and 4 bases, in that order; junction bases with no gene match: 3. CDR1 is SNHLY and CDR2 is FYNNEI in the germline V gene. The CDR3 has 16 amino acids. The CDR3 spells CASRGLAGAGANVLTF. In nucleotides, the CDR3 is TGTGCCAGCAGAGGACTAGCGGGAGCCGGGGCCAACGTCCTGACTTTC.

The chain has TRBV28 and TRBJ2-7; 7 nucleotides agree with TRBD1. Germline V CDR1 and CDR2: MDHEN, SYDVKM. This CDR3 has 15 residues. V lost 5 bases and J lost 3; bases outside the gene matches: 10. CDR3 coding DNA: TGTGCCAGCAGTGTAACCGGGACAGCCCTCTACGAGCAGTACTTC. Translated, it gives CASSVTGTALYEQYF. Looking up the rest from reference TRBV28 and TRBJ2-7 gives the full variable domain: DVKVTQSSRYLVKRTGEKVFLECVQDMDHENMFWYRQDPGLGLRLIYFSYDVKMKEKGDIPEGYSVSREKKERFSLILESASTNQTSMYLCASSVTGTALYEQYFGPGTRLTVT.

This chain links TRBV5-8 with TRBJ2-4; 11 bases align to TRBD2. Unmatched junction bases numbered 6, after V lost 5 bases and J lost 5 bases. Germline V gene lookup returns CDR1 SGHTS and CDR2 YDEGEE. The CDR3 contains 15 residues. The CDR3, as DNA: TGTGCCAGCAGATTTAGCGGGGGGGCGGAAAACATTCAGTACTTC. Amino acid sequence: CASRFSGGAENIQYF.

This sequence joins TRBV5-1 and TRBJ1-6; D may be TRBD1 (5 bases). Looked up from germline, CDR1 is SGHRS and CDR2 is YFSETQ. Trimming took off 4 bases at V and 6 bases at J, with 11 bases between the two ends. This CDR3 comprises 14 residues. In nucleotides, the CDR3 is TGCGCCAGCAGCCTGGACGGGGGTAATTCACCCCTCCACTTT. Translated, it gives CASSLDGGNSPLHF.

The chain recombines TRBV28 with TRBJ2-7; 7 bases fit TRBD2. Germline CDR1 MDHEN, CDR2 SYDVKM. With V trimmed by 2 bases and J by 5 bases, 6 bases remained unmatched. This CDR3 has 14 residues. In nucleotides, the CDR3 is TGTGCCAGCAGTTTAGGGCGGGAGAGGGACGAGCAGTACTTC. Protein sequence: CASSLGRERDEQYF.

This chain uses TRBV30 with TRBJ2-1, with 7 bases aligning to TRBD1. Germline-derived CDR1 and CDR2 are GTSNPN and SVGIG (reference sequence). Unmatched junction bases numbered 4, after V lost 5 bases and J lost 3 bases. The CDR3 runs 13 residues. CDR3 DNA: TGTGCCTGGGCTAGGGGGCTCTACAATGAGCAGTTCTTC. It codes for CAWARGLYNEQFF.

The chain recombines TRBV5-1 with TRBJ2-3; no clear D gene. This CDR3 spans 14 amino acids. Germline V gene sequence: CDR1 SGHRS, CDR2 YFSETQ. V gave up 7 bases and J gave up 0 bases, with 12 bases separating them. CDR3 bases: TGCGCCAGCGTATTGTCGTCTAGCACAGATACGCAGTATTTT. Its protein is CASVLSSSTDTQYF. The entire variable domain, with the rest obtained from reference TRBV5-1 and TRBJ2-3, is as follows: KAGVTQTPRYLIKTRGQQVTLSCSPISGHRSVSWYQQTPGQGLQFLFEYFSETQRNKGNFPGRFSGRQFSNSRSEMNVSTLELGDSALYLCASVLSSSTDTQYFGPGTRLTVL.

The CDR3 protein is CASSLEWSSYEQYF. Here the CDR3 DNA reads TGCGCCAGCAGCTTGGAATGGAGCTCCTACGAGCAGTACTTC. The V call is TRBV5-1, the J call TRBJ2-7; D ambiguous. CDR1 is SGHRS and CDR2 is YFSETQ in the germline V gene. V was pared by 0 bases and J by 0 bases, with 7 bases between. CDR3 size: 14 residues.

This clone has just a few counts. The chain employs TRBV30 and TRBJ2-5, with TRBD2 as a possible D gene (5 bases). CDR3 length: 13 amino acids. Germline V gene data show CDR1 as GTSNPN and CDR2 as SVGIG (reference sequence). The ends were cut back, 3 bases at V and 7 bases at J, with 15 bases in the middle. The CDR3 region is CAWSPGSLATQYF. Written as DNA, the CDR3 is TGTGCCTGGAGCCCGGGGAGTCTGGCGACCCAGTACTTC.

This sequence joins TRBV7-2 and TRBJ1-6; D unclear. Germline lookup yields CDR1 SGHTA and CDR2 FQGNSA. The V end was cut by 1 base, the J end by 9 bases, with 16 bases between. This CDR3 is built from 16 residues. CDR3 loop: CASSLGRRGFGSPLHF. The CDR3 DNA is TGTGCCAGCAGCTTAGGAAGGCGGGGATTTGGTTCACCCCTCCACTTT.

The chain carries TRBV7-9 and TRBJ2-7; D is unresolved. V was cut by 2 bases and J by 5 bases, with 13 bases left in between. The V gene's germline CDR1 is SEHNR and CDR2 FQNEAQ (reference sequence). The CDR3 is 14 amino acids. DNA for the CDR3: TGTGCCAGCAGCTTACAGGTTGGCCCCAACGAGCAGTACTTC. Encoded protein: CASSLQVGPNEQYF.

The genes are TRBV19 and TRBJ2-3; TRBD2 aligns across 7 bases. Germline CDR1 LNHDA, CDR2 SQIVND (reference sequence). The CDR3 sequence is 12 residues long. Trimming at V came to 7 bases and at J to 5 bases, leaving 3 bases not matched to a gene. In DNA, the CDR3 is TGTGCCAGTACAAGGGAGGGAGATACGCAGTATTTT. It translates to CASTREGDTQYF.